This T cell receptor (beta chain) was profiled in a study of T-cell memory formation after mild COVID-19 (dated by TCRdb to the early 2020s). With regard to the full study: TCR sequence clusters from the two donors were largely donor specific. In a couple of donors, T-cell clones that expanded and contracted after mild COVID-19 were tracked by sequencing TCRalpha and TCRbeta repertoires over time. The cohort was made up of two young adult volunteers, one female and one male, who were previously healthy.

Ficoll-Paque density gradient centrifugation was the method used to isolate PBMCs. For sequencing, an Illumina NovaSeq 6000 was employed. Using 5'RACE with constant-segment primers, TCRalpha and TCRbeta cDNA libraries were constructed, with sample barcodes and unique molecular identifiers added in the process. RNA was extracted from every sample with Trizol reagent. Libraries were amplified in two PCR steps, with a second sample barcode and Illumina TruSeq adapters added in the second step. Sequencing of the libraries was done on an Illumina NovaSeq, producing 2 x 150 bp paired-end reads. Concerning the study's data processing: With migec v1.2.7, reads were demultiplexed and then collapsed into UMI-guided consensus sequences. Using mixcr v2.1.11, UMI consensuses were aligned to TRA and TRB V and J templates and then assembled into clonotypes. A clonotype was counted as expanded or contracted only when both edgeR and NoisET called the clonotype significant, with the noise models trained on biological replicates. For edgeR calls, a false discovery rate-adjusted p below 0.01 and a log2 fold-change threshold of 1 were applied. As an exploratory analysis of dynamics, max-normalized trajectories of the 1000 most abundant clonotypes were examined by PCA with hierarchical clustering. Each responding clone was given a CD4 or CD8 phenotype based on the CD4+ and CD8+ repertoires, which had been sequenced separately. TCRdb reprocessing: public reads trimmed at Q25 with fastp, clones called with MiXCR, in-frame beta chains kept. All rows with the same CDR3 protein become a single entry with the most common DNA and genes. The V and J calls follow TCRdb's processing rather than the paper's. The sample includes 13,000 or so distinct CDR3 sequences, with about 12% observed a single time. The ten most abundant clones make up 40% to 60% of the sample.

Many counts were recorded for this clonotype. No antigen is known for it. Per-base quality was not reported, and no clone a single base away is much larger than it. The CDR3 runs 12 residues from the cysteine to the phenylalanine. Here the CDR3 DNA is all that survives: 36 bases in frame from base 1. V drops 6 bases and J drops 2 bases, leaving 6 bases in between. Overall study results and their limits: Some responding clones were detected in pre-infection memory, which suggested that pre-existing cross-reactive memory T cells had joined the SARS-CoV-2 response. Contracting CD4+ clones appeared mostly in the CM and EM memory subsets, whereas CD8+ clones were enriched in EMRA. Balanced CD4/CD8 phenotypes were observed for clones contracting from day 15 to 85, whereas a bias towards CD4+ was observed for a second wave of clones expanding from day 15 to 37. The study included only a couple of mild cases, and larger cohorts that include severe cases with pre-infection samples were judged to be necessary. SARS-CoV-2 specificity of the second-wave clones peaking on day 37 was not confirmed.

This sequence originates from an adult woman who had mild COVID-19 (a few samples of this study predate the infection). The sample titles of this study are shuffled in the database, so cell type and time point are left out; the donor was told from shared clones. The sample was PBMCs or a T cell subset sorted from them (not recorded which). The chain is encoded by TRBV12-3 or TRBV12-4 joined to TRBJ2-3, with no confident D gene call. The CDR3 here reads CASSSVTDTQYF. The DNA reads TGTGCCAGCAGCTCCGTCACAGATACGCAGTATTTT.